This is a list of T cell receptor beta chains from one sample in a study of cytomegalovirus exposure and HLA in healthy donors. The data were produced by immunoSEQ multiplex PCR, yet TCRdb's version contains in-frame clones alone and is incomplete. This sample carries around 130,000 clones, roughly 70% of them seen once, and the ten largest clones take less than 3.5%. Sequenced: PBMCs. Every receptor here comes from a middle-aged woman in good health and CMV-seropositive. The conserved cysteine and the conserved F or W are not part of the CDR3 here. Each record gives: J gene, V gene, CDR3 protein.

j_call: TRBJ1-2; v_call: TRBV5-1; cdr3_aa: ASSPTGDPYGYT
j_call: TRBJ2-7; v_call: TRBV5-4; cdr3_aa: ASSLVQGGEQY
j_call: TRBJ2-6; v_call: TRBV6-5; cdr3_aa: ASTLTGGANVLT
j_call: TRBJ2-1; v_call: TRBV19; cdr3_aa: ASSKKREGYNEQF
j_call: TRBJ2-2; v_call: TRBV28; cdr3_aa: ASRLPGQGSAGELF
j_call: TRBJ2-3; v_call: TRBV9; cdr3_aa: ASSGSGRAGADTQY
j_call: TRBJ2-7; v_call: TRBV13; cdr3_aa: ASSLGRGSYEQY
j_call: TRBJ2-3; v_call: TRBV4-1; cdr3_aa: ASSLGQGAGDTQY
j_call: TRBJ1-3; v_call: TRBV30; cdr3_aa: AWSVRSGSGNTIY
j_call: -; v_call: TRBV6-6; cdr3_aa: ASSRTEQGEQY
j_call: TRBJ2-7; v_call: TRBV6-1; cdr3_aa: ASSVGREVYEQY
j_call: TRBJ2-1; v_call: TRBV4-1; cdr3_aa: ASSQDRAGGTF
j_call: TRBJ1-2; v_call: TRBV10-3; cdr3_aa: AISGVLGANYGYT
j_call: TRBJ2-3; v_call: TRBV30; cdr3_aa: AWGLADTQY
j_call: TRBJ2-5; v_call: TRBV11-2; cdr3_aa: ASSLDRRGGLETQY
j_call: TRBJ1-1; v_call: TRBV19; cdr3_aa: ASSPRSYPNTEAF
j_call: TRBJ1-1; v_call: TRBV13; cdr3_aa: ASSSTQGDTEAF
j_call: TRBJ1-2; v_call: TRBV29-1; cdr3_aa: SVDRTGDGYT
j_call: TRBJ1-1; v_call: TRBV9; cdr3_aa: ASTLTGGTEAF
j_call: TRBJ2-5; v_call: TRBV7-2; cdr3_aa: ASKRAGVQETQY
j_call: TRBJ1-1; v_call: TRBV19; cdr3_aa: ASSIPGQGSGNTEAF
j_call: TRBJ2-3; v_call: TRBV5-6; cdr3_aa: ASSFDTGGPLADTQY
j_call: TRBJ2-2; v_call: TRBV10-3; cdr3_aa: AISERGQGFTGELF
j_call: TRBJ2-5; v_call: TRBV19; cdr3_aa: ATSRGGQETQY
j_call: TRBJ1-6; v_call: TRBV7-9; cdr3_aa: ASSPGGDNSPLH
j_call: TRBJ1-2; v_call: TRBV18; cdr3_aa: ASSPDKNYGYT
j_call: TRBJ2-4; v_call: TRBV30; cdr3_aa: AWSRNRISDIQY
j_call: TRBJ2-7; v_call: TRBV6-1; cdr3_aa: ASSEGAFSWY
j_call: TRBJ1-2; v_call: TRBV5-6; cdr3_aa: ASSFLARRGYT
j_call: TRBJ1-2; v_call: TRBV10-3; cdr3_aa: AISESRGRPYGYT
j_call: TRBJ2-4; v_call: TRBV6-1; cdr3_aa: ASSEGLKNIQY